This T cell receptor beta chain emerged from a study of vaccination effects on CD4 cells after COVID-19 (dated by TCRdb to 2021 to 2024). Regarding the research as a whole: In the ViraFEST assay, PBMC were stimulated with viral peptide pools, and TCR sequencing was then used to find antigen-specific CD4+ T cell clonotypes based on their expansion. Across the study, the median time from the second dose to post-vaccine sampling was 72 days (range 14 to 241). Each well held under 2.5 million PBMC cultured in IMDM containing approximately 5% human AB serum, 8.5 to 10 IU/ml IL-2 and gentamicin, along with around 11 ug/ml peptides. The study compared SARS-CoV-2 spike-specific CD4+ TCR repertoires before and after mRNA vaccination in COVID-19 convalescent patients and infection-naive vaccine recipients. Altogether, some 10 COVID-19 convalescent patients and 4 SARS-CoV-2-naive healthy vaccine recipients made up the full study. The Oncomine TCR Beta short-read assay on an Illumina iSeq 100 was used to sequence cultures from other donors in the study. What the research found in general, with its limitations: Clones induced by infection and clones induced by vaccination both contracted markedly at late timepoints after vaccination, which fits with T cell responses waning over time. Only a small number of convalescent patients were included, and no early post-infection timepoints were available, which limited the study. Among healthy vaccine recipients, nearly all vaccine-induced clones were SARS-CoV-2 mono-reactive, and just 1 of 255 was cross-reactive with common cold coronaviruses.

After around 10 days of culture, CD4+ T cells were isolated with the EasySep CD4+ T cell isolation kit. Each participant received two doses of an mRNA SARS-CoV-2 vaccine, either BNT162b2 or mRNA-1273. None of the healthy vaccine recipients had a prior SARS-CoV-2 infection, which was confirmed by nucleocapsid antibody tests that came back negative both before and after vaccination. On days 3 and 7, half of the culture medium was replaced with fresh IL-2-containing medium. Each peptide stimulation condition was cultured in triplicate wells unless otherwise noted. Using Ficoll-Paque Plus gradient centrifugation, PBMC were separated from whole blood and then either used fresh or cryopreserved at -140C. Genomic DNA was extracted from cultured CD4+ T cells with the QIAamp micro DNA kit. Concerning this clone itself: Its antigen is unknown. Base qualities were left out, and no much larger clone turns up one base away.

Library generation was performed with the immunoSEQ multiplex PCR assay. TCR beta CDR3 sequencing was performed on DNA from the cultured, isolated CD4+ T cells. The study's processing was this. Non-productive TCR sequences were removed and reads were trimmed to the CDR3 region, keeping CDR3s of at least 7 amino acids. The MANAFEST web app was used to identify antigen-specific clonotypes by comparing expansion in peptide wells with expansion in reference cultures. For clones to be considered positive, expansion at FDR<0.05 versus reference and all other wells, an odds ratio above 5, and a frequency above 0.1% in two replicate wells were required. A clonotype was defined as cross-reactive if the clonotype was significantly expanded both in SARS-CoV-2 spike wells and in at least one common cold coronavirus spike condition. CDR3 similarity was assessed by Levenshtein distance using the stringdist R package, and unrooted trees were constructed with ape in R 3.6.1. TCRdb stores this immuneACCESS table with in-frame sequences only. Part of the clones is absent; in the studies checked, under half of the shortfall reflects unresolved V genes, and no reason is known for the rest. That table furnishes V, J and clone size, whereas the DNA furnished D and trimming. The sample has approximately 66,000 clones on record, less than 85% of them singletons. The ten most abundant clones make up more than 2% of the sample.

In the germline V gene, CDR1 corresponds to SNHLY and CDR2 to FYNNEI. The CDR3 goes from the cysteine to the phenylalanine over 14 residues. Only the CDR3 part of the read is kept: 42 bases, read in frame from the first base. V sheds 6 bases and J sheds 0 bases, leaving 10 bases between their ends. The chain couples TRBV2 to TRBJ2-3; a weak D assignment points to TRBD1 (6 bases agree). This clonotype was obtained from a human donor who received a COVID-19 vaccine. Sequenced material: CD4+ T cells from PBMCs cultured without peptide, taken after COVID-19 vaccination. The CDR3 region has the sequence CASRTGRSTDTQYF. The nucleotide sequence is TGTGCCAGCAGGACAGGCCGGAGCACAGATACGCAGTATTTT. The full variable domain, with segments outside the CDR3 supplied by the reference TRBV2 and TRBJ2-3 proteins, appears as EPEVTQTPSHQVTQMGQEVILRCVPISNHLYFYWYRQILGQKVEFLVSFYNNEISEKSEIFDDQFSVERPDGSNFTLKIRSTKLEDSAMYFCASRTGRSTDTQYFGPGTRLTVL.